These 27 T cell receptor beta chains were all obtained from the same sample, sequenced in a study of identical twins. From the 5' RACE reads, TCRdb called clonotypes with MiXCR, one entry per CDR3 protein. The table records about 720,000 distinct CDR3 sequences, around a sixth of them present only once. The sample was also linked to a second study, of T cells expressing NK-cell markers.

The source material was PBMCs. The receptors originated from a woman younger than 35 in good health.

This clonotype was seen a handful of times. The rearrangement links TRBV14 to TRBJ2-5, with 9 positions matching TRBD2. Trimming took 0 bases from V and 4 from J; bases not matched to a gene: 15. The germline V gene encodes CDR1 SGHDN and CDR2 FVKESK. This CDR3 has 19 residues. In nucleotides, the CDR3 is TGTGCCAGCAGCCAAGATCTATTCAGCGGGGGGACCCCTGGAGAGACCCAGTACTTC. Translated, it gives CASSQDLFSGGTPGETQYF. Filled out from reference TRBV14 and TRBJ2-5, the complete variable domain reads EAGVTQFPSHSVIEKGQTVTLRCDPISGHDNLYWYRRVMGKEIKFLLHFVKESKQDESGMPNNRFLAERTGGTYSTLKVQPAELEDSGVYFCASSQDLFSGGTPGETQYFGPGTRLLVL.

The CDR3 here is CASSQPDYLDTQYF. In DNA, the CDR3 is TGCGCCAGCAGCCAACCGGACTATCTAGATACGCAGTATTTT. The chain uses TRBV4-1 and TRBJ2-3, with a possible D match to TRBD2 (6 bases). Trimming removed 2 bases at V and 5 bases at J, with 11 bases between. Germline-derived CDR1 and CDR2 are MGHRA and YSYEKL. The CDR3 spans 14 residues.

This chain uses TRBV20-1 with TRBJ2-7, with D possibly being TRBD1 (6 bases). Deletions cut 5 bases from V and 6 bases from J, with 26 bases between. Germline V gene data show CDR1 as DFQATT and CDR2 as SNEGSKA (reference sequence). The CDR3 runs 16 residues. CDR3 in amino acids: CSARGESNRVSGEQYF. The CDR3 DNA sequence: TGCAGTGCTCGAGGGGAGAGCAACAGGGTTTCGGGCGAGCAGTACTTC.

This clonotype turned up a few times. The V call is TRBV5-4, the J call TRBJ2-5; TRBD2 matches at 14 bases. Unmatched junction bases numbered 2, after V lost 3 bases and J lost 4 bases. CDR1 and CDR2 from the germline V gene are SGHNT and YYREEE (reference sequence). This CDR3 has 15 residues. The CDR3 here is CASSSGLAGVETQYF. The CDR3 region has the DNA TGTGCCAGCAGCTCGGGACTAGCGGGAGTAGAGACCCAGTACTTC.

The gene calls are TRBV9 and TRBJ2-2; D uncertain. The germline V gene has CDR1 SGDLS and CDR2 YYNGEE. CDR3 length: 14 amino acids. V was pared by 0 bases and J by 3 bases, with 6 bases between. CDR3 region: CASSVGLHTGELFF. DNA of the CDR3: TGTGCCAGCAGCGTAGGTCTGCACACCGGGGAGCTGTTTTTT.

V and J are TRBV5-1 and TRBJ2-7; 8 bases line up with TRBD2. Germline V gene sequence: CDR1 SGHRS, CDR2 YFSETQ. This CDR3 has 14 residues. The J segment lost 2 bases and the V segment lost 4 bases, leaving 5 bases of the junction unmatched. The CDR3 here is CASSRSLAAYEQYF. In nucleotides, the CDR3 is TGCGCCAGCAGCAGATCACTAGCGGCCTACGAGCAGTACTTC.

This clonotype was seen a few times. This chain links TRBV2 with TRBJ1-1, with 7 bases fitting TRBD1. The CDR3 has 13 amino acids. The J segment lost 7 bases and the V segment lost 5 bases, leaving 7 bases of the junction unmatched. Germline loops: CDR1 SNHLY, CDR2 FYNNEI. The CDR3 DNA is TGTGCCAGCAGTTGGAGGCAGGGGGATGAAGCTTTCTTT. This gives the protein CASSWRQGDEAFF.

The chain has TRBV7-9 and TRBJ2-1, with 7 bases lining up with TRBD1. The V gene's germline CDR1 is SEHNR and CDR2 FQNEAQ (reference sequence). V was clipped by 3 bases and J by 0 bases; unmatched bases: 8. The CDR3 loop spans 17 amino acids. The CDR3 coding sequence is TGTGCCAGCAGCTTCCTTAGACAGGGTACCTCCTACAATGAGCAGTTCTTC. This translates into CASSFLRQGTSYNEQFF.

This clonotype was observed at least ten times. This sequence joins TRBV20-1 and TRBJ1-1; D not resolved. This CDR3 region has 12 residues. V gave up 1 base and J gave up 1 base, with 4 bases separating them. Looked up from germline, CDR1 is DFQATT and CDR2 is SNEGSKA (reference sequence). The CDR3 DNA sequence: TGCAGTGCTAGAGGGGCGAACACTGAAGCTTTCTTT. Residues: CSARGANTEAFF.

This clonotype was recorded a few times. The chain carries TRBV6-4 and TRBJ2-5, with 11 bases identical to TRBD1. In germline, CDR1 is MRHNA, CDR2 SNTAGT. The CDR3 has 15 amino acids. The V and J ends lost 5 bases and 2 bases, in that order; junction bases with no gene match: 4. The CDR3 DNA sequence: TGTGCCAGCAGTAACGGGACAGGGGGACAAGAGACCCAGTACTTC. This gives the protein CASSNGTGGQETQYF.

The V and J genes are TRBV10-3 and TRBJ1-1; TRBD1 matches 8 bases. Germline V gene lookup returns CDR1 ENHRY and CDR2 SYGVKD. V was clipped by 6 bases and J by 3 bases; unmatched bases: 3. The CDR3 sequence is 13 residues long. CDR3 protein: CAIRTGVDTEAFF. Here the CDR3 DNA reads TGTGCCATCAGGACAGGGGTGGACACTGAAGCTTTCTTT.

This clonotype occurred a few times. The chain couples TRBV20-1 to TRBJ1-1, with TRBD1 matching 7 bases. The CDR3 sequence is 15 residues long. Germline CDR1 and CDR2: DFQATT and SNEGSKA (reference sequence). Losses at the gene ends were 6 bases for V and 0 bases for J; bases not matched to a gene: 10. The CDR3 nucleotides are TGCAGTGCCCCCCGGACAGGCCCGCTGAACACTGAAGCTTTCTTT. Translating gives CSAPRTGPLNTEAFF.

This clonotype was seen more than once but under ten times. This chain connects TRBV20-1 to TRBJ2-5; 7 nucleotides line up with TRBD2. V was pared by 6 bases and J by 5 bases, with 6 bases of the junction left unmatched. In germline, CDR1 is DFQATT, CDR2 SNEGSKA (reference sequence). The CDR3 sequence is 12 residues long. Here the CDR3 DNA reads TGCAGTGCCTCACTAGCGATGGAGACCCAGTACTTC. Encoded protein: CSASLAMETQYF.

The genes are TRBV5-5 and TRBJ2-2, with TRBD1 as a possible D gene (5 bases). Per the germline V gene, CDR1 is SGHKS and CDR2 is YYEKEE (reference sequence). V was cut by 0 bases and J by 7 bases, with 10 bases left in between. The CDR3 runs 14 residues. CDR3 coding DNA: TGTGCCAGCAGCTTGGCAGGGCCTTTCGGGGAGCTGTTTTTT. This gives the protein CASSLAGPFGELFF.

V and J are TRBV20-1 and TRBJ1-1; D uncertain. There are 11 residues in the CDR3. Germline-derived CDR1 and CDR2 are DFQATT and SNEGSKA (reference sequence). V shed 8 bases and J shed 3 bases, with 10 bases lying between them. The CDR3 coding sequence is TGCAGTATTAGGGTGTACACTGAAGCTTTCTTT. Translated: CSIRVYTEAFF.

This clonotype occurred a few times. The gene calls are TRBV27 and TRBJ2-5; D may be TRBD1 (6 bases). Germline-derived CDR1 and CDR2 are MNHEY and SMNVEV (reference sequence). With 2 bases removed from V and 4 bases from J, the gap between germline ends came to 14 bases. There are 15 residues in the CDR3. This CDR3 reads CASSLQQGKTETQYF. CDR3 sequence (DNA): TGTGCCAGCAGTTTACAACAGGGAAAGACAGAGACCCAGTACTTC.

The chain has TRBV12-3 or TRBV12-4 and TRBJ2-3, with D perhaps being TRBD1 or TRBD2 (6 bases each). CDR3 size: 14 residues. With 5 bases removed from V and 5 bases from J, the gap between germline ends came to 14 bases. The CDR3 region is CASSRTEGGDTQYF. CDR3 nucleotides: TGTGCCAGCAGTAGAACTGAGGGGGGAGATACGCAGTATTTT.

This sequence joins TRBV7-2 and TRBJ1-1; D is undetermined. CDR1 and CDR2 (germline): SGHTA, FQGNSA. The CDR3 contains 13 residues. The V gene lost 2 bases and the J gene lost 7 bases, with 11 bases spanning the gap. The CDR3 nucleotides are TGTGCCAGCAGCTTACTATCGGACGGTGAAGCTTTCTTT. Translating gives CASSLLSDGEAFF.

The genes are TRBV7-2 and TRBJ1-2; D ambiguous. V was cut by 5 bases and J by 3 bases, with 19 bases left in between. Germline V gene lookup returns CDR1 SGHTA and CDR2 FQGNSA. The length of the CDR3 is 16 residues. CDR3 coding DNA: TGTGCCAGCAGCGCCGGAGCGATTGGGTCTGACTATGGCTACACCTTC. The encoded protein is CASSAGAIGSDYGYTF. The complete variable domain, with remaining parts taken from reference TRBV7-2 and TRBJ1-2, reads GAGVSQSPSNKVTEKGKDVELRCDPISGHTALYWYRQSLGQGLEFLIYFQGNSAPDKSGLPSDRFSAERTGGSVSTLTIQRTQQEDSAVYLCASSAGAIGSDYGYTFGSGTRLTVV.

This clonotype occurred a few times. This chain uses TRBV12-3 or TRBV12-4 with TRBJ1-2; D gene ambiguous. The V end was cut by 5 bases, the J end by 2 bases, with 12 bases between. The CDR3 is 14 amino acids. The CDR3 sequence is CASSDFSSNYGYTF. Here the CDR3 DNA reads TGTGCCAGCAGTGATTTCTCTAGCAACTATGGCTACACCTTC.

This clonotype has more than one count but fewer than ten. This CDR3 reads CSAPVGAGALPEAFF. The CDR3 DNA sequence: TGCAGTGCTCCCGTAGGGGCAGGGGCCTTGCCTGAAGCTTTCTTT. The V call is TRBV20-1, the J call TRBJ1-1; maybe TRBD1 (6 bases). The V and J ends lost 5 bases and 6 bases respectively, with 22 bases between them. This CDR3 has 15 residues. The germline V gene has CDR1 DFQATT and CDR2 SNEGSKA (reference sequence).

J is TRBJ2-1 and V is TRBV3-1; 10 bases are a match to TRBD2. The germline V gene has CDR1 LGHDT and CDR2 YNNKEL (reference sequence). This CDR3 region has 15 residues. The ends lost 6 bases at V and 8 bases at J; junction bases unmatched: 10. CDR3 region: CASSYTSGTRDEQFF. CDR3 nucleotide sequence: TGTGCCAGCAGTTACACTAGCGGGACGAGGGATGAGCAGTTCTTC.

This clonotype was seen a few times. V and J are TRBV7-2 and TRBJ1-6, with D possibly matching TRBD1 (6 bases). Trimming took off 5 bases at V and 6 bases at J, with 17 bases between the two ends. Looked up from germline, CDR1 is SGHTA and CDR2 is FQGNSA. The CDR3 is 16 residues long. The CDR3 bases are TGTGCCAGCAGCAAACTCCGGGGGGCCATTAATTCACCCCTCCACTTT. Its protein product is CASSKLRGAINSPLHF.

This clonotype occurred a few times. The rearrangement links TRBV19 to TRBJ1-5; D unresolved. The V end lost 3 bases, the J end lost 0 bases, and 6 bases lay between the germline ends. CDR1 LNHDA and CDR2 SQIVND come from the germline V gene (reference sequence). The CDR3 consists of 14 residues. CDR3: CASSIRGSNQPQHF. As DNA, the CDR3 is TGTGCCAGTAGTATCCGCGGTAGCAATCAGCCCCAGCATTTT. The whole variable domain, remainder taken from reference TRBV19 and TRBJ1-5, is DGGITQSPKYLFRKEGQNVTLSCEQNLNHDAMYWYRQDPGQGLRLIYYSQIVNDFQKGDIAEGYSVSREKKESFPLTVTSAQKNPTAFYLCASSIRGSNQPQHFGDGTRLSIL.

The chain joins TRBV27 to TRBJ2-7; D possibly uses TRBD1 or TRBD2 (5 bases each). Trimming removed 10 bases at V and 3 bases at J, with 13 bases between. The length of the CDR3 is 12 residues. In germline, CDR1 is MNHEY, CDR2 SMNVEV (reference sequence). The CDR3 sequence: CATRDQIYEQYF. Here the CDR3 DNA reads TGTGCCACCCGGGACCAAATCTACGAGCAGTACTTC.

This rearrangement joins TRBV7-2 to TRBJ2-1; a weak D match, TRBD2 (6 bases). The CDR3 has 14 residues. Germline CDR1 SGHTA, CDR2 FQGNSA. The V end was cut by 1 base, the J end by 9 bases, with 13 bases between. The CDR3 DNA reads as TGTGCCAGCAGCTTAGTCTTAGCGGCAACTGAGCAGTTCTTC. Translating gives CASSLVLAATEQFF.

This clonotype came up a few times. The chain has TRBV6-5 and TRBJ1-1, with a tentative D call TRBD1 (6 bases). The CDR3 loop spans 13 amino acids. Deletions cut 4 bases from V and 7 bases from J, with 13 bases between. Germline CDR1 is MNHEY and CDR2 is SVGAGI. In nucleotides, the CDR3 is TGTGCCAGCAGTTCCGGGACACCCGTTGAAGCTTTCTTT. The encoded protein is CASSSGTPVEAFF.